The rows below give T cell receptor beta chains drawn from one sample of a study of shared clonotypes between healthy human individuals. Some clones are missing from TCRdb's copy, which holds only in-frame ones; the method was immunoSEQ multiplex PCR. The sample lists about 87,000 clones, around half occurring once. Sequenced material: PBMCs. Receptor source: a woman between 40 and 50 years old in good health. Some clones in this sample may be carry-over from other donors' samples. The CDR3 runs from the conserved cysteine through the conserved F or W. The order of the fields is D gene, clone size, J gene, V gene, CDR3 protein, CDR3 DNA. The D gene is left open where the match is weak. Clone size is not always given. Where it is, it says once, few, many or a class for expanded clones.

D gene: .
clone size: .
J gene: TRBJ1-2
V gene: TRBV30
CDR3 protein: CAWSVWEFGYTF
CDR3 DNA: TGTGCCTGGAGTGTATGGGAGTTTGGCTACACCTTC

D gene: TRBD1
clone size: .
J gene: TRBJ1-2
V gene: TRBV28
CDR3 protein: CASSPEGTGHLISGYTF
CDR3 DNA: TGTGCCAGCAGCCCTGAAGGGACAGGGCACCTTATCTCTGGCTACACCTTC

D gene: .
clone size: .
J gene: TRBJ2-7
V gene: TRBV10-3
CDR3 protein: CAISESASQGEQYF
CDR3 DNA: TGTGCCATCAGTGAGTCTGCATCACAGGGCGAGCAGTACTTC

D gene: TRBD1
clone size: .
J gene: TRBJ1-1
V gene: TRBV28
CDR3 protein: CASSLYSAGDRGTEAFF
CDR3 DNA: TGTGCCAGCAGTTTATATTCGGCGGGGGACAGGGGGACTGAAGCTTTCTTT

D gene: .
clone size: many
J gene: TRBJ2-7
V gene: TRBV7-9
CDR3 protein: CASSGSYEQYF
CDR3 DNA: TGTGCCAGCAGCGGGTCCTACGAGCAGTACTTC

D gene: .
clone size: .
J gene: TRBJ1-4
V gene: TRBV5-1
CDR3 protein: CASSIGLAPGKLFF
CDR3 DNA: TGCGCCAGCAGCATAGGACTAGCCCCTGGGAAACTGTTTTTT

D gene: .
clone size: .
J gene: TRBJ2-7
V gene: TRBV4-2
CDR3 protein: CASSLGPMSSYEQYF
CDR3 DNA: TGTGCCAGCAGCCTAGGACCTATGAGCTCCTACGAGCAGTACTTC

D gene: .
clone size: .
J gene: TRBJ2-7
V gene: TRBV10-2
CDR3 protein: CASSESQRYEQYF
CDR3 DNA: TGCGCCAGCAGTGAGTCGCAACGATACGAGCAGTACTTC

D gene: .
clone size: .
J gene: TRBJ2-1
V gene: TRBV6-6
CDR3 protein: CASSYGTIVGEQFF
CDR3 DNA: TGTGCCAGCAGTTACGGAACTATCGTCGGTGAGCAGTTCTTC

D gene: TRBD1
clone size: .
J gene: TRBJ1-6
V gene: TRBV18
CDR3 protein: CASSPPQGVAYSPLHF
CDR3 DNA: TGTGCCAGCTCACCACCTCAGGGGGTAGCCTATTCACCCCTCCACTTT

D gene: .
clone size: .
J gene: TRBJ2-1
V gene: TRBV7-9
CDR3 protein: CASSLVSSFDEQFF
CDR3 DNA: TGTGCCAGCAGCTTAGTCTCTAGCTTCGATGAGCAGTTCTTC

D gene: .
clone size: .
J gene: TRBJ2-2
V gene: TRBV28
CDR3 protein: CASRTSSNTGELFF
CDR3 DNA: TGTGCCAGCAGGACCAGCAGCAACACCGGGGAGCTGTTTTTT

D gene: .
clone size: many
J gene: TRBJ1-3
V gene: TRBV5-6
CDR3 protein: CASSLAQGFTF
CDR3 DNA: TGTGCCAGCAGCTTGGCCCAAGGATTCACTTTT

D gene: .
clone size: .
J gene: TRBJ2-3
V gene: TRBV27
CDR3 protein: CASSLSAYQDTQYF
CDR3 DNA: TGTGCCAGCAGTTTATCGGCCTATCAAGATACGCAGTATTTT

D gene: TRBD1
clone size: .
J gene: TRBJ2-7
V gene: TRBV19
CDR3 protein: CASSVQGASYEQYF
CDR3 DNA: TGTGCCAGTAGCGTACAGGGGGCGTCCTACGAGCAGTACTTC

D gene: .
clone size: .
J gene: TRBJ2-7
V gene: TRBV7-3
CDR3 protein: CASSLGEAKIYEQYF
CDR3 DNA: TGTGCCAGCAGCTTAGGGGAGGCTAAAATATACGAGCAGTACTTC

D gene: TRBD1
clone size: .
J gene: TRBJ1-5
V gene: TRBV2
CDR3 protein: CASRRTGGVDSNQPQHF
CDR3 DNA: TGTGCCAGCAGGAGGACAGGGGGCGTTGATAGCAATCAGCCCCAGCATTTT